The following is a TCR beta chain sequence with its context. Its antigen remains unknown. Sequencing used immunoSEQ multiplex PCR; TCRdb keeps in-frame clones, though not all of them. The table includes tens of thousands of clones, over 70% detected once. This entry comes from a study of OX40 agonist ivuxolimab in advanced cancers. Study as a whole: An agonistic human IgG2 monoclonal antibody against OX40 (CD134) was given. Partial responses were achieved by three patients: one hepatocellular carcinoma, two cutaneous melanoma.

V was pared by 7 bases and J by 2 bases, with 8 bases of the junction left unmatched. Germline values: CDR1 MNHEY, CDR2 SVGAGI. The CDR3 is made up of 15 amino acids. Blood was sampled at baseline, cycle 4 day 1, and cycle 7 day 1. Findings of the study overall: There were, on average, more expanded clones in CD8+ T cells than in CD4+.

Sequencing used CD4+ or CD8+ T cells sorted from blood, obtained in a trial of the OX40 agonist ivuxolimab. This chain links TRBV6-5 with TRBJ2-7, with 10 bases matching TRBD1. The origin of this receptor is an adult with an advanced solid tumor such as melanoma, head and neck, liver or kidney cancer. CDR3 DNA sequence: TGTGCCAGCACACCAAGGACAGGGGGGGCCTACGAGCAGTACTTC. Amino acids: CASTPRTGGAYEQYF.